This T cell receptor beta chain was sequenced in a study of blood T cell repertoires in COVID-19. In the study overall: The study drew acute and convalescent COVID-19 samples from the United States, Italy and Spain.

V gave up 3 bases and J gave up 3 bases; unmatched junction bases: 3. The CDR3 is 15 residues long. Germline V CDR1 and CDR2: PRHDT, FYEKMQ (reference sequence). Sequencing used immunoSEQ multiplex PCR; TCRdb keeps in-frame clones, though not all of them. There are 55,000 to 75,000 clones in the sample; roughly 81% occur only once, and around 9.2% lies in the top ten. The chain carries TRBV13 and TRBJ1-3; 9 nucleotides match TRBD1. This clonotype originated in a human donor in a cohort sampled during active COVID-19. Material for sequencing was peripheral blood. CDR3 coding DNA: TGTGCCAGCAGCTTGGACAGGGGAGGTGGAAACACCATATATTTT. Translating it yields CASSLDRGGGNTIYF.